The following is a T cell receptor beta chain sequence with its context. Its antigen remains unknown. The data derive from a study of CD8 T cells in ankylosing spondylitis. The CDR3 runs to 13 residues. The germline V and J ends were trimmed by 5 bases and 7 bases, with 12 bases remaining between them. Germline loops: CDR1 MDHEN, CDR2 SYDVKM. In making TCR beta libraries, quantitative 5'-RACE with molecular barcodes was used. TCRdb re-derived calls from the 5' RACE reads in MiXCR, one entry per CDR3 protein. The table includes approximately 300,000 distinct CDR3 sequences, 6.5% to 10% detected once. Findings of the study overall: Ankylosing spondylitis blood seemed to carry a telltale TCR beta motif made of several highly homologous variants. According to the report, clones linked to the disease were significantly enriched in matched synovial fluid samples taken from ankylosing spondylitis patients.

V usage is TRBV28 and J usage is TRBJ1-5; D unresolved. Material for sequencing was blood, either unsorted or a sorted T cell fraction (not recorded which). The sequence came from a male donor with ankylosing spondylitis. CDR3 nucleotides: TGTGCCAGCAGTGAATCCGTGAGGCAGCCCCAGCATTTT. Translation gives CASSESVRQPQHF. The full variable domain, rest sourced from reference TRBV28 and TRBJ1-5, is DVKVTQSSRYLVKRTGEKVFLECVQDMDHENMFWYRQDPGLGLRLIYFSYDVKMKEKGDIPEGYSVSREKKERFSLILESASTNQTSMYLCASSESVRQPQHFGDGTRLSIL.